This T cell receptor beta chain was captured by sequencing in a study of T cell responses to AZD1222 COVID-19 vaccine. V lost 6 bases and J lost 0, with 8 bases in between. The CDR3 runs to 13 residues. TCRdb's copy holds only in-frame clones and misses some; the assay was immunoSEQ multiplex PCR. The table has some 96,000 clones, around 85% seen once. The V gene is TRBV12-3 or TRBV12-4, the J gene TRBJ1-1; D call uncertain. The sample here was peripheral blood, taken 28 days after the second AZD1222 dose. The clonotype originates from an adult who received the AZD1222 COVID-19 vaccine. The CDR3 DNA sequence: TGTGCCAGCAGGCCCATTATGAACACTGAAGCTTTCTTT. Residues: CASRPIMNTEAFF.